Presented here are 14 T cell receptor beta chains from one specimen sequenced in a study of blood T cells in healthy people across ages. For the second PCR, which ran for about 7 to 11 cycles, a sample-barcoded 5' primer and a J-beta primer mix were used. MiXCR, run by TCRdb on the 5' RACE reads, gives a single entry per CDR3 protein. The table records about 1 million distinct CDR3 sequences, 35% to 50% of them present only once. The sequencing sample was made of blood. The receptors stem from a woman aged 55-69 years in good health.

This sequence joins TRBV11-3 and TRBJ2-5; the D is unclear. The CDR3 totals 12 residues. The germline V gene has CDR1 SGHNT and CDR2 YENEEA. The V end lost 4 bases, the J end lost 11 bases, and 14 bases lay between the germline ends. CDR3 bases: TGTGCCAGCAGCTACACCGGCGGAGAACAGTACTTC. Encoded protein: CASSYTGGEQYF.

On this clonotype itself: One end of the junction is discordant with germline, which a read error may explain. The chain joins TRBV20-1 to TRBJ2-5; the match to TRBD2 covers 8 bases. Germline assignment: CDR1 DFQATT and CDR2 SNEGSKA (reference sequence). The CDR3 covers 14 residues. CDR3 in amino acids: CSTSETSVQETQYF. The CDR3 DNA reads TGCAGTACTAGTGAGACTAGCGTACAAGAGACCCAGTACTTC.

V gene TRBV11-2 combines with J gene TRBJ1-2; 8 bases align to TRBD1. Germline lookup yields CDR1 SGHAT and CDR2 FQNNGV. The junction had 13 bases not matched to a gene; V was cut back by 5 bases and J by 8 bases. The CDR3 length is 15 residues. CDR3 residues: CASSDRTGQGGGYTF. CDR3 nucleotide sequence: TGTGCCAGCAGCGATCGGACAGGGCAAGGCGGGGGCTACACCTTC.

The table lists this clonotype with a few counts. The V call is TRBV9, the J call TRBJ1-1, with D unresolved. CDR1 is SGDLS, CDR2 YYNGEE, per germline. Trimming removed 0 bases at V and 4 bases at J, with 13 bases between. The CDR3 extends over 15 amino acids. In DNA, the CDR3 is TGTGCCAGCAGCGTAGTCGGCAGGACGGGCACTGAAGCTTTCTTT. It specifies CASSVVGRTGTEAFF.

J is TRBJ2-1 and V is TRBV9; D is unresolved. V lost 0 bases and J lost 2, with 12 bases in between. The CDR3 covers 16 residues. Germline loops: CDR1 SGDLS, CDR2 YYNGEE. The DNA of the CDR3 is TGTGCCAGCAGCGTAGCCGTCGGGCCTACCTACAATGAGCAGTTCTTC. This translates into CASSVAVGPTYNEQFF.

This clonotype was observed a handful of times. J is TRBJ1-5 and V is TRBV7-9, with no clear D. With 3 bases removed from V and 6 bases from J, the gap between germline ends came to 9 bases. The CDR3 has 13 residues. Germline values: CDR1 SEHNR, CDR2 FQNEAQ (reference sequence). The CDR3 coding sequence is TGTGCCAGCAGCTTGTTGAAAGGTCAGCCCCAGCATTTT. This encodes CASSLLKGQPQHF.

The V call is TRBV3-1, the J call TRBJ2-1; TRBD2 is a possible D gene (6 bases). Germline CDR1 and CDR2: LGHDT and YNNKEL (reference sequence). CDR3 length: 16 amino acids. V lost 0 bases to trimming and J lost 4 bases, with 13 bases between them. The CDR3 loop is CASSQDLLAVYNEQFF. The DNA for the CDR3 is TGTGCCAGCAGCCAAGATCTACTAGCAGTTTACAATGAGCAGTTCTTC.

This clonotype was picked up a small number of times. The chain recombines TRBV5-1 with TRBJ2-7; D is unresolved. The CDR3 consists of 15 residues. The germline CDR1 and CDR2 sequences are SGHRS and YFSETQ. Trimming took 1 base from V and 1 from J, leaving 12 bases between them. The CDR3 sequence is CASSLNQPGSYEQYF. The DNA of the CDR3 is TGCGCCAGCAGCTTGAATCAGCCTGGTTCCTACGAGCAGTACTTC.

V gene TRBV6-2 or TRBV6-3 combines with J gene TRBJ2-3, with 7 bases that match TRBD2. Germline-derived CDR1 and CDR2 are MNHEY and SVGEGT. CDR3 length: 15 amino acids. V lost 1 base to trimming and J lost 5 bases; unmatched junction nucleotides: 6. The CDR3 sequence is CASSYFAGAEDTQYF. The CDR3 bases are TGTGCCAGCAGTTACTTTGCGGGAGCAGAAGATACGCAGTATTTT.

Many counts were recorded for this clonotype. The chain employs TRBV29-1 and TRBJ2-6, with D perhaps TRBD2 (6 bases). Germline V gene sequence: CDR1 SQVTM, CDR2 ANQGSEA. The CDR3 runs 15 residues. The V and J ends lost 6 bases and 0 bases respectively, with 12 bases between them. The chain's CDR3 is CSVGGTLSGANVLTF. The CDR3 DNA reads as TGCAGCGTAGGCGGGACTCTCTCTGGGGCCAACGTCCTGACTTTC.

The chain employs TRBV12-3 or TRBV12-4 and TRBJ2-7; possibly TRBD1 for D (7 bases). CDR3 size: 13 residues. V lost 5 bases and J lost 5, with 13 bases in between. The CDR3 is CASSPDREDEQYF. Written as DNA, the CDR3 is TGTGCCAGCAGTCCTGACAGGGAGGACGAGCAGTACTTC.

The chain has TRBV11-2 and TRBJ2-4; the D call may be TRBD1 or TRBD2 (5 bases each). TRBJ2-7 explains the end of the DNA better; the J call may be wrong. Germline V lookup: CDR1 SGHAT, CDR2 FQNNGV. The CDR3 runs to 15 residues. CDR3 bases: TGTGCCAGCAGCTTAGTGTCGGGACCCATCTACGAGCAGTACTTC. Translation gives CASSLVSGPIYEQYF.

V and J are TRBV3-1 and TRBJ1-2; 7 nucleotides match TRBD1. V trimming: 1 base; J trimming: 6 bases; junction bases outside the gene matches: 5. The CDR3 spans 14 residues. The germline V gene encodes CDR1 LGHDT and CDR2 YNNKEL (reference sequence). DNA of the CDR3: TGTGCCAGCAGCCAAGGTGGCAGGGGGGATGGCTACACCTTC. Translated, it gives CASSQGGRGDGYTF.

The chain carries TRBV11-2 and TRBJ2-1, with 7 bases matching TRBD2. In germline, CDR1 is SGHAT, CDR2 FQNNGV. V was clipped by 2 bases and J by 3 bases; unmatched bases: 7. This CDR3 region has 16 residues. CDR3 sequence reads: CASSLSGGRVYNEQFF. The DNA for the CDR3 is TGTGCCAGCAGCTTAAGTGGCGGGAGAGTCTACAATGAGCAGTTCTTC. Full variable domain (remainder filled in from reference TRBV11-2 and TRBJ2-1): EAGVAQSPRYKIIEKRQSVAFWCNPISGHATLYWYQQILGQGPKLLIQFQNNGVVDDSQLPKDRFSAERLKGVDSTLKIQPAKLEDSAVYLCASSLSGGRVYNEQFFGPGTRLTVL.